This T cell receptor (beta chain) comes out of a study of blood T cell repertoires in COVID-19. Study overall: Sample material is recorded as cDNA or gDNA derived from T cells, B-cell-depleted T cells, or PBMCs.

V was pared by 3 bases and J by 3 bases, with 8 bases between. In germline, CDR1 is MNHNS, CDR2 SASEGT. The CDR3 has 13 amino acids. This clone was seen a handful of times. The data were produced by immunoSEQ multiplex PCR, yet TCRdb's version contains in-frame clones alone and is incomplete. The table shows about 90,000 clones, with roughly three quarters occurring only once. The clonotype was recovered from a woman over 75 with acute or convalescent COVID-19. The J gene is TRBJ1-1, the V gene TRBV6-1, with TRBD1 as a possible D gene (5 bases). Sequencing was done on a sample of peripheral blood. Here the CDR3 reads CASSEQTDTEAFF. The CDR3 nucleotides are TGTGCCAGCAGTGAGCAGACAGACACTGAAGCTTTCTTT.